Listed here is a single T cell receptor beta chain. The junction had 10 bases not matched to a gene; V was cut back by 2 bases and J by 7 bases. Germline CDR1 and CDR2: SGHAT and FQNNGV. The CDR3 is made up of 16 amino acids. The data derive from a study of T cell changes during pregnancy in multiple sclerosis. Clones were sequenced by immunoSEQ multiplex PCR, and TCRdb holds only the in-frame ones, with some missing. In the table there are about 57,000 clones, roughly nine tenths of which are singletons. The TCR sequence derives from a female donor in good health, enrolled as a control in a pregnancy study. Sequenced material: peripheral blood, taken in the first trimester of pregnancy. The chain employs TRBV11-2 and TRBJ2-1, with TRBD2 matching 8 bases. The CDR3 loop reads CASSLYGRALGNEQFF. CDR3 nucleotides: TGTGCCAGCAGCTTATACGGGAGGGCCTTAGGTAATGAGCAGTTCTTC.